Presented here are 10 T cell receptor beta chains from one specimen sequenced in a study of shared clonotypes between healthy human individuals. Only in-frame clones appear in the TCRdb table, and some are missing; sequencing was by immunoSEQ multiplex PCR. The sample holds millions of clones, 85% to 95% seen once. The material sequenced was naive CD4+ T cells sorted from blood. Specified subset: CD45RA+ positively selected. All receptors come from a man aged 18 to 30 in good health.

This clone appeared a single time. The V and J genes are TRBV5-4 and TRBJ2-3, with unresolved D. This CDR3 has 13 amino acids. The V end was cut by 4 bases, the J end by 0 bases, with 6 bases between. CDR1 is SGHNT, CDR2 YYREEE, per germline (reference sequence). The CDR3 here is CASSAESTDTQYF. CDR3 bases: TGTGCCAGCAGCGCCGAGAGCACAGATACGCAGTATTTT.

In regard to this clone: Other DNA sequences in the same sample also yield this CDR3. The chain joins TRBV27 to TRBJ1-6, with TRBD1 matching 7 bases. The V segment lost 5 bases and the J segment 3 bases; nucleotides outside the gene matches: 1. CDR1 and CDR2 (germline): MNHEY, SMNVEV (reference sequence). This CDR3 is built from 14 residues. Here the CDR3 reads CASSRDSYNSPLHF. CDR3 DNA: TGTGCCAGCAGTAGGGACAGCTATAATTCACCCCTCCACTTT.

The rearrangement joins TRBV15 to TRBJ2-7; 11 bases map to TRBD1. Germline-derived CDR1 and CDR2 are LNHNV and YYDKDF (reference sequence). The V gene end was trimmed by 11 bases and the J gene end by 6 bases; junction bases not matched to a gene: 6. The CDR3 runs 12 residues. The CDR3 nucleotides are TGTGCCTCCGGGACAGGGGGTGTCGAGCAGTACTTC. This encodes CASGTGGVEQYF. Supplemented by reference TRBV15 and TRBJ2-7, the full variable domain reads DAMVIQNPRYQVTQFGKPVTLSCSQTLNHNVMYWYQQKSSQAPKLLFHYYDKDFNNEADTPDNFQSRRPNTSFCFLDIRSPGLGDTAMYLCASGTGGVEQYFGPGTRLTVT.

The chain couples TRBV11-1 to TRBJ2-2; 9 bases map to TRBD1. Germline V CDR1 and CDR2: SGHAT, FQDESV (reference sequence). The CDR3 has 15 residues. V lost 4 bases and J lost 5; bases outside the gene matches: 5. This CDR3 is CASSSGQGKTGELFF. Here the CDR3 DNA reads TGTGCCAGCAGCTCAGGACAGGGGAAAACCGGGGAGCTGTTTTTT.

This clone has a single count. The genes are TRBV28 and TRBJ1-2; possible D gene TRBD1, 5 bases. The germline CDR1 and CDR2 sequences are MDHEN and SYDVKM. The V end lost 5 bases, the J end lost 6 bases, and 22 bases lay between the germline ends. The CDR3 is 16 residues long. The CDR3 sequence is CASSPTGQGKKNGYTF. CDR3 nucleotide sequence: TGTGCCAGCAGTCCAACTGGGCAGGGTAAGAAAAATGGCTACACCTTC.

The chain employs TRBV5-1 and TRBJ2-1, with D unclear. V lost 4 bases to trimming and J lost 2 bases, with 7 bases between them. The CDR3 extends over 13 amino acids. Looked up from germline, CDR1 is SGHRS and CDR2 is YFSETQ. The CDR3 bases are TGCGCCAGCAGCCCTGCGACCTACAATGAGCAGTTCTTC. Translated: CASSPATYNEQFF.

The rearrangement uses TRBV5-1 and TRBJ1-6, with D uncertain. Trimming cost V 0 bases and J 4 bases, with 14 bases left between them. This CDR3 contains 17 residues. The germline V gene has CDR1 SGHRS and CDR2 YFSETQ. DNA for the CDR3: TGCGCCAGCAGCTTGGGGCCCCCGCGCCTTTATAATTCACCCCTCCACTTT. Residues: CASSLGPPRLYNSPLHF.

The rearrangement links TRBV4-1 to TRBJ1-5; TRBD1 might be the D (6 bases). CDR3 length: 15 amino acids. The V end lost 0 bases, the J end lost 4 bases, and 10 bases lay between the germline ends. The germline CDR1 and CDR2 sequences are MGHRA and YSYEKL. The CDR3 DNA sequence: TGCGCCAGCAGCCAAGATGGGGGGGCTAATCAGCCCCAGCATTTT. Translating gives CASSQDGGANQPQHF.

The chain carries TRBV5-1 and TRBJ2-7; TRBD1 agrees at 9 bases. The CDR3 is 14 amino acids. Germline V lookup: CDR1 SGHRS, CDR2 YFSETQ. Trimming at V came to 4 bases and at J to 4 bases, leaving 6 bases not matched to a gene. The CDR3 sequence is CASSRQGGSYEQYF. The CDR3 DNA reads as TGCGCCAGCAGCCGACAGGGGGGCTCGTACGAGCAGTACTTC.

The V call is TRBV27, the J call TRBJ1-1; 8 nucleotides agree with TRBD1. Trimming took 8 bases from V and 5 from J; bases not matched to a gene: 13. This CDR3 region has 15 residues. Germline CDR1 reads MNHEY; CDR2 reads SMNVEV (reference sequence). The DNA for the CDR3 is TGTGCCAGCCGGGTACAGGGGGAGGGAAGGACTGAAGCTTTCTTT. It codes for CASRVQGEGRTEAFF.